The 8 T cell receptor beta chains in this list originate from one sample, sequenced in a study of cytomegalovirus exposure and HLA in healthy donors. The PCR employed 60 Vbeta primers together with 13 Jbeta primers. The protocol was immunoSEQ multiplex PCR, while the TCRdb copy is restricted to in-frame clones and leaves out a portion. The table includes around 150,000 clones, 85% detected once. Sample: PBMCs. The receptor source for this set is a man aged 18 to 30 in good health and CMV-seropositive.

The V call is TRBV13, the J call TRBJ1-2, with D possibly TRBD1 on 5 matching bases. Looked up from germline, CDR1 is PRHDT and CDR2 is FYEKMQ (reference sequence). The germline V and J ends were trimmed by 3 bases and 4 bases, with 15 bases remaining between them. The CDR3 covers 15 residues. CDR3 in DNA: TGTGCCAGCAGCTTGTTACGGGGGGGTAGCTATGGCTACACCTTC. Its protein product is CASSLLRGGSYGYTF.

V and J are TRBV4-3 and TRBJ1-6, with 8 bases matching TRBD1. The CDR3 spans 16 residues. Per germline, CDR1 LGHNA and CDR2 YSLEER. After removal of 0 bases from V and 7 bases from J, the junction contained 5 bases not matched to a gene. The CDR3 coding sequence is TGCGCCAGCAGCCAAGACTCCAGGGGGCCCAATTCACCCCTCCACTTT. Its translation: CASSQDSRGPNSPLHF.

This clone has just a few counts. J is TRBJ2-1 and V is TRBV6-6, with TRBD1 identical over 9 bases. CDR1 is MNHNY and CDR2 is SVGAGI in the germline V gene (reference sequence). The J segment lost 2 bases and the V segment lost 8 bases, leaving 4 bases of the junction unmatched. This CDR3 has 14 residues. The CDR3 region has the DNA TGTGCCAGCGGCGGGACAGGGCCCTACAATGAGCAGTTCTTC. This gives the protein CASGGTGPYNEQFF.

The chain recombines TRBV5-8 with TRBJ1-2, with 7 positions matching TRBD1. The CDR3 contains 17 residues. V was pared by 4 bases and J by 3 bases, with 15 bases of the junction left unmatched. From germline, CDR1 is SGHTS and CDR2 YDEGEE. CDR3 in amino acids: CASSLGGTASYYYGYTF. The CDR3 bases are TGTGCCAGCAGCCTCGGCGGGACAGCCTCATATTACTATGGCTACACCTTC.

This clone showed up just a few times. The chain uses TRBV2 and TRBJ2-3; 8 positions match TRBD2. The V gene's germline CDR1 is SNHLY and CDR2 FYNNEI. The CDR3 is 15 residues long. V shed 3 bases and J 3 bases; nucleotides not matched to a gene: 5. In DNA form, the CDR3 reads TGTGCCAGCAGTGATGGCGGGGGGAGAACAGATACGCAGTATTTT. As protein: CASSDGGGRTDTQYF.

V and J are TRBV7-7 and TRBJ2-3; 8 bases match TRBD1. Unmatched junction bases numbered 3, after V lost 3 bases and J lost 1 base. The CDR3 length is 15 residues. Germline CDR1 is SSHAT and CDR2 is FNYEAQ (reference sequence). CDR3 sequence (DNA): TGTGCCAGCAGCTTGGGGGGACAGGGCACAGATACGCAGTATTTT. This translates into CASSLGGQGTDTQYF. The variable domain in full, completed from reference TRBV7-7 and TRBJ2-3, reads GAGVSQSPRYKVTKRGQDVTLRCDPISSHATLYWYQQALGQGPEFLTYFNYEAQPDKSGLPSDRFSAERPEGSISTLTIQRTEQRDSAMYRCASSLGGQGTDTQYFGPGTRLTVL.

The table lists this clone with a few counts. The CDR3, as DNA: TGCGCCAGCAGCTTTTTATCCGACACCGGGGAGCTGTTTTTT. Protein product: CASSFLSDTGELFF. The chain links TRBV5-1 to TRBJ2-2; D gene uncertain. Germline-derived CDR1 and CDR2 are SGHRS and YFSETQ. The germline V and J ends were trimmed by 2 bases and 3 bases, with 8 bases remaining between them. The CDR3 is 14 residues long.

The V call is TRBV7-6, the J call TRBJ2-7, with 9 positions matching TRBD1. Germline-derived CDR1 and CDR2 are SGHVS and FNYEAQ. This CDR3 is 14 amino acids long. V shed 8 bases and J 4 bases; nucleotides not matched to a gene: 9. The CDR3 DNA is TGTGCCAGCGCTGCCGGGACAGGGCTGTACGAGCAGTACTTC. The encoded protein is CASAAGTGLYEQYF.